The 13 T cell receptor beta chains below all came from one sample that was sequenced in a study of tumor-infiltrating lymphocytes in primary liver carcinoma. Total RNA (around 500 ng) served as template for TCR beta cDNA synthesis primed by a constant-region primer. Employing slightly modified ARM-PCR, three nested multiplex PCR rounds were run, and these gave rise to the TCR beta libraries. TRBV1-TRBV30 forward primers paired with a C-beta reverse primer drove the first two PCR rounds, about 10 cycles each. TCRdb re-analysed the multiplex PCR reads in MiXCR, keeping a single row per CDR3 protein. The data show about 200,000 distinct CDR3 sequences, less than 65% seen once. Unsorted whole blood yielded the blood RNA, and germline DNA was also extracted. What was sequenced was peripheral blood. The source is a woman aged 60 to 75 with primary liver carcinoma and hepatitis B virus infection.

This clonotype was picked up one time. At one boundary the junction diverges from the germline segment, which might be a read error. This rearrangement joins TRBV5-1 to TRBJ2-2; D is tentatively TRBD1 or TRBD2 (5 bases each). This CDR3 is 15 amino acids long. Germline V CDR1 and CDR2: SGHRS, YFSETQ. The CDR3 here is CASSSGTGPVGELLF. In DNA, the CDR3 is TGCGCCAGCAGCTCCGGGACCGGGCCCGTCGGGGAGCTGTTATTT. Full variable domain (remainder filled in from reference TRBV5-1 and TRBJ2-2): KAGVTQTPRYLIKTRGQQVTLSCSPISGHRSVSWYQQTPGQGLQFLFEYFSETQRNKGNFPGRFSGRQFSNSRSEMNVSTLELGDSALYLCASSSGTGPVGELLFGEGSRLTVL.

This clonotype was found many times. The chain has TRBV10-1 and TRBJ1-1, with a weak D call TRBD1 (6 bases). V lost 11 bases, J lost 4 bases, and 17 bases lay in between. CDR1 and CDR2 from the germline V gene are WNHNN and SYGVQD (reference sequence). This CDR3 contains 13 residues. CDR3: CARKTQGGTEAFF. The CDR3 nucleotides are TGCGCCCGCAAAACACAGGGAGGCACTGAAGCTTTCTTT.

Turning to this clonotype: The junction departs from germline at one end; a sequencing error may be responsible. Written as DNA, the CDR3 is TGTGCCGGCAGTTCCGGACAGTCCACAGATAAGCAGTATTTT. As protein: CAGSSGQSTDKQYF. The chain links TRBV11-3 to TRBJ2-3; D is perhaps TRBD1 (6 bases). Germline V lookup: CDR1 SGHNT, CDR2 YENEEA. The CDR3 runs to 14 residues.

Details on this clonotype: Likely a read error: the CDR3 ends without its conserved phenylalanine or tryptophan. The rearrangement links TRBV29-1 to TRBJ2-2, with TRBD2 matching 7 bases. CDR1 SQVTM and CDR2 ANQGSEA come from the germline V gene. The CDR3 runs to 15 residues. The CDR3 DNA is TGCAGTGTGGGGTCGGGGGGAGACGGCACCGGGGAGCTGTTTCTT. As protein: CSVGSGGDGTGELFL.

This clonotype was seen repeatedly, ten times or more. The chain links TRBV12-3 or TRBV12-4 to TRBJ2-1, with D possibly matching TRBD2 (5 bases). The CDR3 contains 17 residues. The V end lost 2 bases, the J end lost 4 bases, and 18 bases lay between the germline ends. The CDR3 region has the DNA TGTGCCAGCAGTTTAACTAGACCTAAAAGGCAGTACAATGAGCAGTTCTTC. Its translation: CASSLTRPKRQYNEQFF.

Only one count was recorded for this clonotype. A much larger clone is a single base away; this may be a read error. The chain carries TRBV28 and TRBJ2-7; perhaps D is TRBD1 or TRBD2 (5 bases each). CDR3 length: 15 amino acids. Germline CDR1 is MDHEN and CDR2 is SYDVKM. DNA for the CDR3: TGTGCCAGCAGTACTACCGCCGGGACGGTCTACGAGCAGCACTTC. It codes for CASSTTAGTVYEQHF.

In regard to this clonotype: The conserved closing phenylalanine or tryptophan is absent in this CDR3, likely reflecting a read error. The J gene is TRBJ1-1, the V gene TRBV11-1; no firm D call. V was clipped by 3 bases and J by 3 bases, with 14 bases between them. The CDR3 contains 15 residues. Germline CDR1 SGHAT, CDR2 FQDESV (reference sequence). CDR3 nucleotides: TGTGCCAGCAGCTTTTTTTGGGCAGCGTACACTGAAGCTTTCTCT. Protein sequence: CASSFFWAAYTEAFS.

Concerning this clonotype: Relative to the germline gene, one junction end is altered; a read error may explain this. The chain recombines TRBV18 with TRBJ2-3; D call uncertain. Germline CDR1 KGHSH, CDR2 LQKENI. This CDR3 has 14 amino acids. This CDR3 is CANSPPGRTDTQYF. As DNA, the CDR3 is TGTGCCAACTCACCCCCCGGACGCACAGATACGCAGTATTTT.

As to this clonotype: Without the conserved terminal phenylalanine or tryptophan, this CDR3 likely stems from a read error. The gene calls are TRBV13 and TRBJ1-1; tentative D call: TRBD1 (6 bases). Germline-derived CDR1 and CDR2 are PRHDT and FYEKMQ (reference sequence). The CDR3 contains 15 residues. Trimming stripped 5 bases from V and 0 bases from J, with 13 bases between. The CDR3 loop reads CASSGGASLNTEAFL. CDR3 nucleotides: TGTGCCAGCAGCGGGGGGGCCTCACTGAACACTGAAGCTTTCCTT.

This rearrangement joins TRBV28 to TRBJ1-1; D gene unclear. The CDR3 is 12 residues long. Deletions cut 7 bases from V and 0 bases from J, with 6 bases between. Germline V lookup: CDR1 MDHEN, CDR2 SYDVKM. The CDR3, as DNA: TGTGCCAGCATAGGAATGAACACTGAAGCTTTCTTT. Amino acid sequence: CASIGMNTEAFF. Full variable domain (missing parts from reference TRBV28 and TRBJ1-1): DVKVTQSSRYLVKRTGEKVFLECVQDMDHENMFWYRQDPGLGLRLIYFSYDVKMKEKGDIPEGYSVSREKKERFSLILESASTNQTSMYLCASIGMNTEAFFGQGTRLTVV.

Of note for this clonotype: Since no conserved phenylalanine or tryptophan closes the CDR3, a read error is the likely cause. The V call is TRBV11-2, the J call TRBJ2-7; no definite D call. CDR1 and CDR2 (germline): SGHAT, FQNNGV. This CDR3 region has 14 residues. The DNA of the CDR3 is TGTGCCAGCAGCTTCTCCCAAGGATCCTACGAACAGTACTTA. Encoded protein: CASSFSQGSYEQYL.

On this clonotype: The CDR3 does not end in the conserved phenylalanine or tryptophan, so this is likely a read error. The V gene is TRBV30, the J gene TRBJ1-5; tentatively, D is TRBD1 (6 bases). V was shortened by 3 bases and J by 5 bases, with 8 bases between the two germline ends. CDR3 size: 12 residues. In germline, CDR1 is GTSNPN, CDR2 SVGIG (reference sequence). CDR3 amino acids: CAWSDRYQPQHY. CDR3 DNA sequence: TGTGCCTGGAGCGACAGGTATCAGCCCCAGCATTAT.

The V and J genes are TRBV11-2 and TRBJ1-2, with 7 positions matching TRBD1. CDR1 SGHAT and CDR2 FQNNGV come from the germline V gene. The CDR3 consists of 15 residues. Trimming cost V 5 bases and J 7 bases; bases outside gene matches: 13. In DNA form, the CDR3 reads TGTGCCAGCAGCCACTCAGGGGGGCGAGGCTGTGGCTACACCTTC. Encoded protein: CASSHSGGRGCGYTF.